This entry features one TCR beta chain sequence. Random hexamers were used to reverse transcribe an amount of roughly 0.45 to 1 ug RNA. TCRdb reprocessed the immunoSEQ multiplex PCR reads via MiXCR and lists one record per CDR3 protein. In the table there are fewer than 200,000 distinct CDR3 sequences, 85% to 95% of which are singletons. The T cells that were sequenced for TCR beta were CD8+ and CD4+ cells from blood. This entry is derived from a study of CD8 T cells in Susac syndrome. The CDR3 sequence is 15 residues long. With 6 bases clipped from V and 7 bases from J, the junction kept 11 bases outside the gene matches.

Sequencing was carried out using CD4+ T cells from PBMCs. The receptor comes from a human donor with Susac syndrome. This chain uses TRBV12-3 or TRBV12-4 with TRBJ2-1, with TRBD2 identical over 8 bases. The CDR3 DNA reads TGTGCCAGCAGGGACGGGGGGGGGCCAAGGAATGAGCAGTTCTTC. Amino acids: CASRDGGGPRNEQFF.